This T cell receptor beta chain was sequenced during a study of identical twins (dated by TCRdb to the mid-2010s). For context, the study as a whole: TCR alpha and beta repertoires from monozygotic twins, unrelated adults of various ages and cord blood were deep-sequenced to test whether fetal clonotypes persist. Replicate twin experiments were performed at different times using different library preparation protocols to rule out contamination.

This clonotype was counted between two and nine times. Its antigen is still unknown. One base away there is no much larger clone; base qualities are not given. Library generation was performed with 5' RACE. Reads for this sample came from an Illumina HiSeq 2000. A universal primer binding site was introduced by template switching, and a unique molecular identifier was present in the final cDNA, enabling accurate counting of TCR cDNA molecules. Specific primers in the conserved constant-segment region were used to synthesize first-strand cDNA for the TCR alpha and beta chains. Each cDNA library was double barcoded, with a SMART-Mk sample barcode plus Illumina barcodes, to control for contamination. Two successive PCR steps introduced TruSeq adapter sequences along with Illumina sample barcodes. The TCR alpha and beta cDNA libraries were sequenced on the Illumina HiSeq platform using custom primers. The paper's processing steps were these. MiGEC processed the raw reads to extract unique molecular identifiers, while MiXCR was used to determine the CDR3 positions. Recombination models were inferred per individual with the repgenHMM and IGoR tools using an EM algorithm. The tcR package in R was used for shared clonotype analysis, with sharing normalized by the product of cloneset sizes. To study raw recombination free of thymic and clonal selection effects, out-of-frame nonproductive sequences were analyzed. The public sequencing data were trimmed at Q25 with fastp and processed into clonotypes with MiXCR by TCRdb, which kept only in-frame beta chains. Rows merge per CDR3 protein into single entries with the most common DNA and genes. The V and J calls here are based on TCRdb, not the publication. The sample table holds fewer than 350,000 distinct CDR3 sequences, of which about 8.9% were seen once. The ten largest make up about 2.1% of the sample.

Overall study outcomes, separate from this receptor: Fewer insertions were carried by abundant cord blood beta clonotypes; a weaker similar trend was observed in young adult naive repertoires, while no such trend was observed in memory repertoires. Out-of-frame TCR alpha sequences shared between twins showed an excess of low generation-probability sequences compared with coincidental sharing between unrelated individuals. Because the same donors could not be followed over many years, the conclusions relied on cross-sectional statistical analysis. Zero-insertion analyses could be partly confounded by invariant T cells such as MAIT and iNKT, although diverse VJ usage argued against such confounding for most clonotypes. Excess twin sharing in beta out-of-frame sequences was weaker because fewer shared sequences lowered the signal-to-noise ratio. Out-of-frame TCR alpha sharing in monozygotic twins was systematically underestimated by recombination models, whereas sharing between unrelated individuals was in agreement with the recombination models.

Every donor was a healthy Caucasian. Three pairs of female monozygotic twins, all aged about 18 to 29 years, made up the twin cohort. Miltenyi CD45RO+ enrichment and human naive T-cell isolation kits were used to isolate memory (CD45RO+) and naive T cells from PBMC. The germline V and J ends show losses of 6 bases and 5 bases respectively, and no gene match explains 5 bases of the junction. The CDR3 runs 15 residues from the cysteine to the phenylalanine. The DNA shown is the 45-base CDR3, in frame from base 1. CDR1 is given as SNHLY and CDR2 as FYNNEI, both from the germline V gene. These data were likewise used in another study, on yellow fever vaccine responses in identical twins. From that second study: The T cell response to vaccination in identical twins was reported by the authors to appear partly convergent and partly personalized. In the study, vaccine-responding T cell clones were precisely tracked in identical twins.

The sequenced material came from memory (CD45RO+) T cells sorted from blood. The sample's cell subset or site label is to be understood as: CD45RO+ enriched T cells. The sequence was collected from a woman between 18 and 30 years old in good health. This sequence uses TRBV2 and TRBJ2-1, with TRBD2 identical over 12 junction bases. The bases read TGTGCCAGCAGCGGATCTAGCGGGGGGGACAATGAGCAGTTCTTC. Translated, it reads CASSGSSGGDNEQFF.